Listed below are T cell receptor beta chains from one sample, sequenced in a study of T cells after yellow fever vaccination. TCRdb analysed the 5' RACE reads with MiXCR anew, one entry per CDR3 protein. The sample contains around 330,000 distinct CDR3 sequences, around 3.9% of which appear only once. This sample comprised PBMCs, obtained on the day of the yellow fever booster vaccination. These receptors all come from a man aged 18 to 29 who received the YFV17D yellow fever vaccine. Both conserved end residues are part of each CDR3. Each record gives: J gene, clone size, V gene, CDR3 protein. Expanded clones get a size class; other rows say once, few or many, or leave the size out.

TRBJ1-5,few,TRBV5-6,CASNLQGEPQHF
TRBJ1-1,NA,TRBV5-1,CASSWTGDPVGTEAFF
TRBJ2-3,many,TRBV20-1,CSARASPDTQYF
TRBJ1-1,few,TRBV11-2,CASTPWGGLTEAFF
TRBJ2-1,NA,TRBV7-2,CASSLVGGGAYNEQFF
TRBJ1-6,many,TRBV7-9,CASSPRGGYSPLHF
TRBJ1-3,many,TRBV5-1,CASQRETGNTIYF
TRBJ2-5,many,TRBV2,CASSAALAGAPRETQYF
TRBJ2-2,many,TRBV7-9,CASSLIGRTNTGELFF
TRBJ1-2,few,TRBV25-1,CASTRTGPHTF
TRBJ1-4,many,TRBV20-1,CSAGTGGDEKLFF
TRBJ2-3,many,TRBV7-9,CASGSDTQYF
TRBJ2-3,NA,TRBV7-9,CASSLVVFRATSTDTQYF
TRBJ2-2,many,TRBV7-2,CASSLLRATNTGELFF
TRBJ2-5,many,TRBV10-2,CARGEERGETQYF
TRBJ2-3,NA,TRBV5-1,CASSDSQGARTDTQYF
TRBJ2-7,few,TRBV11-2,CASSLQGLSYEQYF
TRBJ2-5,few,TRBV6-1,CASRRAGSGETQYF
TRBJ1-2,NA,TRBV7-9,CASNFLGLKGTYYGYTF
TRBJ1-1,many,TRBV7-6,CASSATNNRWGTEAFF
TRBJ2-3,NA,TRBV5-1,CASRPLQTVTDTQYF
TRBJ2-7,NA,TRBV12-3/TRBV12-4,CASSTTSGVKQYF
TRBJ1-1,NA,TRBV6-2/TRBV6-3,CASGSARRNTEAFF
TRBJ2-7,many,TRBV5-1,CASSPPGHGNSYEQYF
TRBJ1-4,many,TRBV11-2,CASSFQGRSNEKLFF
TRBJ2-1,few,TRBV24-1,CATSAGDYYNEQFF